The present T cell receptor (beta chain) was sequenced within a study of blood T cell repertoires in COVID-19. Profiling relied on immunoSEQ multiplex PCR, and the TCRdb table lists in-frame clones only, not all of them. The sample includes fewer than 120,000 clones, approximately 90% of them seen just once. The sample was peripheral blood. This TCR was recovered from a woman aged 50 to 60 with acute or convalescent COVID-19.

Here the CDR3 DNA reads TGTGCCAGCAGCAGACAGGGACTAGCGGGGAACAATGAGCAGTTCTTC. Protein product: CASSRQGLAGNNEQFF. This chain links TRBV3-1 (or the pseudogene TRBV3-2) with TRBJ2-1, with 13 bases lining up with TRBD2. The length of the CDR3 is 16 residues. Germline CDR1 is LGHDT and CDR2 is YNNKEL (reference sequence). The V gene end was trimmed by 5 bases and the J gene end by 5 bases; junction bases not matched to a gene: 6.